Given below is one T cell receptor (beta chain) in context. The data were taken from a study of blood T cell repertoires in COVID-19. Study-level information: Samples came from the United States, Italy and Spain, spanning acute and convalescent COVID-19. Sources were T cells, B-cell-depleted T cells, or PBMCs; the material itself was cDNA or gDNA.

Original analysis: From reference gene primer amplification, estimates of nucleated cell counts were derived. Sequenced by immunoSEQ multiplex PCR; TCRdb stores in-frame clones only, minus some. From that table come the V and J calls and clone size; the DNA was used to work out D and trimming. The data contain roughly 300,000 clones, about 87% of them singletons. Germline values: CDR1 SGHTA, CDR2 FQGNSA. This CDR3 comprises 12 residues. Trimming shortened V by 1 base and J by 12 bases, and 12 bases separated the two germline ends. V usage is TRBV7-2 and J usage is TRBJ1-2; D perhaps matches TRBD1 (6 bases). The TCR comes from a woman between 40 and 55 years old who had recovered from COVID-19. Sequences were obtained from peripheral blood. CDR3 in amino acids: CASSLVRRQDTF. CDR3 DNA: TGTGCCAGCAGCTTAGTACGGAGACAGGACACCTTC. Full variable domain (missing parts from reference TRBV7-2 and TRBJ1-2): GAGVSQSPSNKVTEKGKDVELRCDPISGHTALYWYRQSLGQGLEFLIYFQGNSAPDKSGLPSDRFSAERTGGSVSTLTIQRTQQEDSAVYLCASSLVRRQDTFGSGTRLTVV.